A single sample gave rise to the 21 T cell receptor beta chains below, sequenced in a study of blood T cells in healthy people across ages. A second PCR, run for roughly 7 to 11 cycles, used a sample-barcoded 5' primer plus a J-beta primer mix. Using its own MiXCR run on the 5' RACE reads, TCRdb lists one record per CDR3 protein. The sample lists 600,000 to 850,000 distinct CDR3 sequences, approximately 25% occurring once. The data were also submitted as part of a second study, on T cells of mothers and their children.

Material for sequencing was blood. Every receptor here comes from a boy younger than 18 in good health.

The table lists this clonotype with a few counts. The chain links TRBV6-1 to TRBJ2-7; weak D call: TRBD1 (5 bases). Germline V lookup: CDR1 MNHNS, CDR2 SASEGT. V was cut by 8 bases and J by 4 bases, with 9 bases left in between. The CDR3 is 11 residues long. DNA for the CDR3: TGTGCCAGCCCCTCAGGGTACGAGCAGTACTTC. Translation: CASPSGYEQYF.

This clonotype was observed a handful of times. J is TRBJ2-5 and V is TRBV5-1; D is perhaps TRBD1 (5 bases). CDR1 is SGHRS, CDR2 YFSETQ, per germline. The CDR3 runs to 14 residues. The V gene lost 1 base and the J gene lost 2 bases, with 9 bases spanning the gap. The CDR3, as DNA: TGCGCCAGCAGCTTGATGCCAGGGCAAGAGACCCAGTACTTC. Translating gives CASSLMPGQETQYF.

The chain employs TRBV7-9 and TRBJ2-1; 10 positions match TRBD2. Unmatched junction bases numbered 14, after V lost 5 bases and J lost 4 bases. Germline assignment: CDR1 SEHNR and CDR2 FQNEAQ (reference sequence). The CDR3 covers 18 residues. The CDR3: CASSLASGGPSPYNEQFF. The CDR3 region has the DNA TGTGCCAGCAGCCTCGCTAGCGGGGGCCCATCCCCTTACAATGAGCAGTTCTTC.

The V call is TRBV6-1, the J call TRBJ2-7, with D possibly matching TRBD2 (5 bases). CDR1 and CDR2 (germline): MNHNS, SASEGT. Between the trimmed V and J ends, which lost 8 bases and 6 bases, there was a span of 14 bases. This CDR3 region has 12 residues. CDR3 residues: CASRREFGEQYF. The CDR3 DNA follows: TGTGCCAGCCGAAGGGAGTTTGGCGAGCAGTACTTC.

The V and J genes are TRBV18 and TRBJ2-1; D is unresolved. The CDR3 length is 15 residues. V was shortened by 3 bases and J by 0 bases, with 9 bases between the two germline ends. CDR1 and CDR2 from the germline V gene are KGHSH and LQKENI. The chain's CDR3 is CASSPGMSSYNEQFF. CDR3 DNA sequence: TGTGCCAGCTCACCGGGGATGAGCTCCTACAATGAGCAGTTCTTC. The entire variable domain, with the rest obtained from reference TRBV18 and TRBJ2-1, is as follows: NAGVMQNPRHLVRRRGQEARLRCSPMKGHSHVYWYRQLPEEGLKFMVYLQKENIIDESGMPKERFSAEFPKEGPSILRIQQVVRGDSAAYFCASSPGMSSYNEQFFGPGTRLTVL.

The chain links TRBV6-1 to TRBJ2-4, with D maybe TRBD1 (6 bases). The germline V gene encodes CDR1 MNHNS and CDR2 SASEGT. V was pared by 6 bases and J by 0 bases, with 21 bases between. The CDR3 has 18 amino acids. CDR3 in DNA: TGTGCCAGCAGACGTCCCGGGACACGTTCCCTAGCCAAAAACATTCAGTACTTC. Amino acid sequence: CASRRPGTRSLAKNIQYF.

This chain joins TRBV7-2 and TRBJ2-5, with 7 positions matching TRBD2. The J call may be mistaken, given a closer DNA end match to TRBJ2-1. CDR1 and CDR2 from the germline V gene are SGHTA and FQGNSA. The CDR3 totals 15 residues. The CDR3 sequence: CASSLMVSGGGEQFF. CDR3 sequence (DNA): TGTGCCAGCAGCTTAATGGTTTCGGGGGGTGGTGAGCAGTTCTTC.

A few counts support this clonotype. The chain has TRBV28 and TRBJ2-5, with no clear D. The J call is in doubt because the DNA end fits TRBJ2-7 better. The CDR3 is made up of 14 amino acids. Germline CDR1 MDHEN, CDR2 SYDVKM. The CDR3 DNA reads TGTGCCAGCAGTTTATACCCTGAAACCTACGAGCAGTACTTC. Residues: CASSLYPETYEQYF.

This clonotype was counted only a few times. V gene TRBV7-2 combines with J gene TRBJ2-5, with D unclear. The germline gives CDR1 SGHTA, CDR2 FQGNSA. Trimming removed 8 bases at V and 2 bases at J, with 12 bases between. The length of the CDR3 is 13 residues. The CDR3 nucleotides are TGTGCCAGCGTGGGGTGGGCACAAGAGACCCAGTACTTC. It encodes CASVGWAQETQYF.

This sequence joins TRBV20-1 and TRBJ2-3, with TRBD2 identical over 8 bases. CDR1 is DFQATT and CDR2 is SNEGSKA in the germline V gene (reference sequence). This CDR3 has 13 amino acids. V lost 3 bases to trimming and J lost 1 base; unmatched junction nucleotides: 0. The CDR3 DNA reads as TGCAGTGCTAGGCGGGAGGGCACAGATACGCAGTATTTT. It yields the protein CSARREGTDTQYF.

This clonotype has only a few counts. The chain couples TRBV29-1 to TRBJ2-1; tentative D call: TRBD2 (5 bases). V shed 3 bases and J shed 3 bases, with 12 bases lying between them. This CDR3 contains 14 residues. The germline gives CDR1 SQVTM, CDR2 ANQGSEA. The CDR3 DNA reads TGCAGCGTTGAGAGGGATGAGCTCTACAATGAGCAGTTCTTC. Translated: CSVERDELYNEQFF.

This clonotype was found a few times. The chain employs TRBV29-1 and TRBJ1-1; the D gene is possibly TRBD1 (5 bases). Germline V gene sequence: CDR1 SQVTM, CDR2 ANQGSEA. This CDR3 has 11 amino acids. The ends were cut back, 5 bases at V and 10 bases at J, with 14 bases in the middle. Written as DNA, the CDR3 is TGCAGCGTTACAAGGCTGAGGGGAGCTTTCTTT. Its protein product is CSVTRLRGAFF.

This clonotype showed up just a few times. This rearrangement joins TRBV15 to TRBJ2-7, with 13 bases lining up with TRBD2. Germline-derived CDR1 and CDR2 are LNHNV and YYDKDF (reference sequence). J lost 6 bases, V lost 0 bases, and 8 bases had no gene match. The length of the CDR3 is 17 residues. The CDR3 is CATSRERRTSGGGEQYF. Here the CDR3 DNA reads TGTGCCACCAGCAGAGAGAGAAGGACTAGCGGGGGTGGCGAGCAGTACTTC.

In nucleotides, the CDR3 is TGTGCCAGCACCTCTGGGCCGTCAGGAAAACTGTTTTTT. It codes for CASTSGPSGKLFF. The chain uses TRBV6-2 or TRBV6-3 and TRBJ1-4; no clear D gene. Germline values: CDR1 MNHEY, CDR2 SVGEGT. Trimming removed 7 bases from V and 10 bases from J, with 16 bases in between. The CDR3 extends over 13 amino acids.

This clonotype was recorded a few times. This rearrangement joins TRBV27 to TRBJ2-7; 10 bases line up with TRBD2. Germline values: CDR1 MNHEY, CDR2 SMNVEV (reference sequence). This CDR3 comprises 15 residues. V was pared by 7 bases and J by 0 bases, with 6 bases of the junction left unmatched. The CDR3 sequence is CASTFASGSSYEQYF. CDR3 coding DNA: TGTGCCAGCACCTTTGCTAGCGGGAGCTCCTACGAGCAGTACTTC.

This clonotype has a handful of counts. The chain links TRBV20-1 to TRBJ1-1, with unresolved D. The germline gives CDR1 DFQATT, CDR2 SNEGSKA (reference sequence). CDR3 length: 11 residues. The CDR3, as DNA: TGCAGCGCTGAAAGACTCGACGAAGCTTTCTTT. Its translation is CSAERLDEAFF.

The chain combines TRBV3-1 with TRBJ2-5; 7 bases fit TRBD1. The J call is doubtful: the DNA matches TRBJ2-7 better. This CDR3 has 15 residues. Germline CDR1 LGHDT, CDR2 YNNKEL (reference sequence). This CDR3 is CASNSYFRGPYEQYF. In nucleotides, the CDR3 is TGTGCCAGCAACTCTTATTTTAGGGGGCCCTACGAGCAGTACTTC.

About this clonotype: A much more abundant neighbour one base away suggests this may be a read error. The chain couples TRBV7-9 to TRBJ2-5, with 10 nucleotides matching TRBD1. The end of the DNA aligns better with TRBJ2-7, so the J call may be wrong. Germline-derived CDR1 and CDR2 are SEHNR and FQNEAQ (reference sequence). The CDR3 contains 14 residues. CDR3 amino acids: CASSTGTGEYEQYF. The CDR3 bases are TGTGCCAGCAGCACCGGGACAGGGGAATACGAGCAGTACTTC.

V is TRBV11-2 and J is TRBJ1-2; D is possibly TRBD1 (6 bases). The germline CDR1 and CDR2 sequences are SGHAT and FQNNGV. This CDR3 contains 16 residues. Deletions cut 5 bases from V and 7 bases from J, with 23 bases between. The CDR3 DNA sequence: TGTGCCAGCAGCGGTTTGCGGGACACCCGAAACGGTGGCTACACCTTC. This sequence encodes CASSGLRDTRNGGYTF.

CDR3 DNA: TGTGCCAGTAGGTGGGACAATGAGCAGTTCTTC. Translation gives CASRWDNEQFF. V usage is TRBV19 and J usage is TRBJ2-1; D is uncertain. Germline V gene sequence: CDR1 LNHDA, CDR2 SQIVND (reference sequence). V gave up 6 bases and J gave up 5 bases, with 5 bases separating them. CDR3 length: 11 amino acids.

The chain carries TRBV14 and TRBJ2-5; the D is unclear. With 1 base removed from V and 4 bases from J, the gap between germline ends came to 7 bases. CDR3 length equals 13 residues. Germline assignment: CDR1 SGHDN and CDR2 FVKESK. The DNA for the CDR3 is TGTGCCAGCAGCCAAGGGTCCCCAGAGACCCAGTACTTC. Its protein is CASSQGSPETQYF.